This TCR beta chain was identified during a study of a mutant IDH1 vaccine in newly diagnosed glioma. Libraries were prepared by immunoSEQ multiplex PCR; TCRdb keeps only in-frame clonotypes and omits some of them. This sample yields 65,000 to 70,000 clones, of which around 88% are seen a single time; around 4.5% belongs to the top ten. Per the germline V gene, CDR1 is SNHLY and CDR2 is FYNNEI. The V segment lost 6 bases and the J segment 9 bases; nucleotides outside the gene matches: 8. The CDR3 loop spans 14 amino acids. Sample time point: baseline, week 1 (first vaccination visit). Treatment of the sample: pre-vaccination baseline after standard-of-care therapy.

The starting material was peripheral blood mononuclear cells (PBMCs), obtained from a glioma patient treated with radiotherapy, temozolomide or both. The genes are TRBV2 and TRBJ1-6; 7 bases are a match to TRBD1. The source of this sequence is a young woman with glioma. Some clones in this sample may be carry-over from other donors' samples. CDR3 region: CASSDRAGGSPLHF. Written as DNA, the CDR3 is TGTGCCAGCAGCGACAGGGCGGGTGGTTCACCCCTCCACTTT. The whole variable domain, filled in from reference TRBV2 and TRBJ1-6, reads EPEVTQTPSHQVTQMGQEVILRCVPISNHLYFYWYRQILGQKVEFLVSFYNNEISEKSEIFDDQFSVERPDGSNFTLKIRSTKLEDSAMYFCASSDRAGGSPLHFGNGTRLTVT.